Reported below is one T cell receptor (beta chain). Its antigen is not yet known. Per-base quality was not reported, and no clone a single base away is much larger than it. Between the V and J ends, shortened by 7 bases and 0 bases respectively, the junction contains 12 bases. From its cysteine to its phenylalanine, the CDR3 spans 14 amino acids. CDR3 DNA only is kept here, 42 bases in frame from base 1. Genomic DNA was used as template for profiling of TCR beta VDJ combinations and CDR3 sequences. An Illumina HiSeq 2000 was used for TCR repertoire sequencing. As for how the authors treated the data: Repertoires were assessed using TRBV/TRBJ rearrangement plots, CDR3 size and DJ length profiles, and Simpson's diversity index. The most abundant DNA sequence in the deep sequencing data was defined as the immunodominant clone. CDR3 amino acid sequences were checked for sharing across subjects and were also compared against the VDJdb database and published repertoires. In TCRdb, the public reads were trimmed at Q25 with fastp and aligned with MiXCR, with productive beta chains retained. Rows matching on CDR3 protein sequence are summarized as one entry with the most common DNA and genes. TCRdb, not the authors, supplied the V and J calls. Recorded for this sample are roughly 280,000 distinct CDR3 sequences; 56% of them occurred a single time. The ten largest clones add up to 1% to 1.5% of the sample.

This entry comes from a study of CD8+CD57+ T cells in acquired aplastic anemia (dated by TCRdb to 2017 to 2018). A note on the overall study: A mean of approximately 2.9 ug of DNA, ranging from roughly 0.19 to 27.4 ug, was extracted from sorted CD4+ and CD8+ cells. CD8+CD57+ expansion was defined as a frequency above the mean frequency observed in healthy subjects. The full study reports these points: Around 27 CD8+ CDR3 sequences were found in both patients and controls but appeared to be highly expressed in patients and within the immunodominant clones of the patients. Patients and healthy controls showed no significant difference in CD8+ Simpson's diversity (P=0.060).

Flow cytometry had shown CD8+CD57+ cell expansion in the patients selected for sequencing. All patients had severe acquired aplastic anemia diagnosed by International Study of Aplastic Anemia and Agranulocytosis and Camitta criteria. At the time blood was sampled, none of the patients had received any therapy. In the study, sorted CD4+ and CD8+ blood T cells from patients with severe aplastic anemia and from healthy subjects underwent deep sequencing of TCR repertoires. In the USA, patient enrollment took place under clinicaltrials.gov protocols 00001620, 01623167, 00001397, 00071045, 00081523 and 00961064. Ficoll-Paque density gradient centrifugation was used to isolate peripheral blood mononuclear cells. Before DNA was extracted, CD4+ and CD8+ T cells were sorted using either FACS or magnetic beads.

Sequenced material: sorted CD4+, CD8+, or CD8+CD57+ T cells (not recorded which) from PBMCs. The sequence was obtained from a human donor with aplastic anemia. The rearranged segments are TRBV12-3 or TRBV12-4 and TRBJ1-1, with no D gene named confidently. This receptor has the CDR3 CASTLGLVNTEAFF. The DNA sequence follows: TGTGCCAGCACCTTAGGGTTGGTGAACACTGAAGCTTTCTTT.